This T cell receptor (beta chain) was recovered during a study of blood T cell repertoires in COVID-19. Study details: The analysed material was cDNA or gDNA that came from T cells, B-cell-depleted T cells, or PBMCs.

Participant ages covered about 18 to 95 years across 20 to 30 US areas. The CDR3 consists of 15 residues. J gave up 1 base and V 4 bases, and 7 bases lay outside the gene matches. From germline, CDR1 is MNHEY and CDR2 SVGEGT. TCRdb keeps only in-frame clones here, not all; method: immunoSEQ multiplex PCR. The data contain about 280,000 clones, around 88% of them singletons. The chain has TRBV6-2 or TRBV6-3 and TRBJ2-7, with TRBD1 identical over 7 bases. The TCR was taken from a woman in her thirties or forties who had recovered from COVID-19. Sequencing was carried out using PBMCs or T cells enriched from blood (not recorded which). The CDR3 nucleotides read TGTGCCAGCAGTTTGGCTCCGGGACAGTCCTACGAGCAGTACTTC. The encoded protein is CASSLAPGQSYEQYF.